The 9 T cell receptor beta chains presented below share a single source sample, sequenced in a study of T cell responses to AZD1222 COVID-19 vaccine. Assay used: immunoSEQ multiplex PCR; TCRdb lists only in-frame clones, some missing. Here the sample spans fewer than 130,000 clones, over 85% being singletons. The specimen comprised peripheral blood, sampled 28 days after the second AZD1222 dose. These TCRs come from an adult who received the AZD1222 COVID-19 vaccine.

The chain employs TRBV5-1 and TRBJ1-1; D is unresolved. This CDR3 has 15 amino acids. Trimming removed 6 bases at V and 3 bases at J, with 18 bases between. Germline-derived CDR1 and CDR2 are SGHRS and YFSETQ. This CDR3 reads CASKYSLGVYTEAFF. CDR3 nucleotide sequence: TGCGCCAGCAAATATTCTCTTGGGGTATACACTGAAGCTTTCTTT.

CDR3 region: CATSGGQDGEKLFF. Here the CDR3 DNA reads TGTGCCACCAGTGGGGGACAGGACGGTGAAAAACTGTTTTTT. The gene calls are TRBV24-1 and TRBJ1-4, with 8 bases lining up with TRBD1. Trimming removed 5 bases from V and 7 bases from J; junction bases left unmatched: 5. This CDR3 is 14 amino acids long. Germline CDR1 reads KGHDR; CDR2 reads SFDVKD.

The chain combines TRBV5-1 with TRBJ2-3; no firm D call. V was trimmed by 0 bases and J by 4 bases, leaving 15 bases between them. Germline values: CDR1 SGHRS, CDR2 YFSETQ. The CDR3 sequence is 16 residues long. DNA for the CDR3: TGCGCCAGCAGCTTGGCCGGGCAGGCCGTCGCAGATACGCAGTATTTT. This translates into CASSLAGQAVADTQYF.

The chain is built from TRBV28 and TRBJ1-3, with D hard to call. The germline gives CDR1 MDHEN, CDR2 SYDVKM. The CDR3 runs 13 residues. Trimming took 5 bases from V and 2 from J, leaving 7 bases between them. CDR3 sequence reads: CASSLRTGNTIYF. Written as DNA, the CDR3 is TGTGCCAGCAGTCTACGGACTGGAAACACCATATATTTT.

This chain links TRBV5-1 with TRBJ2-1; TRBD1 agrees at 9 bases. V lost 1 base to trimming and J lost 8 bases; unmatched junction nucleotides: 4. Germline V gene lookup returns CDR1 SGHRS and CDR2 YFSETQ. This CDR3 is 14 amino acids long. CDR3 nucleotides: TGCGCCAGCAGCTTGAGGACAGGGGCCCATGAGCAGTTCTTC. It codes for CASSLRTGAHEQFF.

This clone turned up a few times. The chain uses TRBV19 and TRBJ2-6; either TRBD1 or TRBD2 may supply D (5 bases each). The CDR3 is 17 residues long. Germline V gives CDR1 LNHDA, CDR2 SQIVND (reference sequence). V lost 6 bases and J 4 bases, leaving 19 bases between the germline ends. The DNA for the CDR3 is TGTGCCAGTAGAATATATGCCGGGGCTTACGGGGCCAACGTCCTGACTTTC. It encodes CASRIYAGAYGANVLTF.

The CDR3: CASSQRGGQGSVGNTIYF. The DNA of the CDR3 is TGCGCCAGCAGCCAGAGGGGGGGACAGGGATCGGTTGGAAACACCATATATTTT. This chain joins TRBV4-1 and TRBJ1-3, with 9 bases that match TRBD1. CDR1 and CDR2 from the germline V gene are MGHRA and YSYEKL. J lost 3 bases, V lost 3 bases, and 12 bases had no gene match. The CDR3 is 18 amino acids.

V and J are TRBV4-1 and TRBJ2-2; a possible D gene is TRBD2 (7 bases). From germline, CDR1 is MGHRA and CDR2 YSYEKL. Trimming cost V 4 bases and J 3 bases, with 15 bases left between them. The CDR3 is 16 amino acids. The CDR3 here is CASSPWAGADTGELFF. The CDR3 region has the DNA TGCGCCAGCAGCCCTTGGGCGGGGGCGGACACCGGGGAGCTGTTTTTT.

This clone appeared once. The chain recombines TRBV7-9 with TRBJ2-1; 8 bases are shared with TRBD2. Germline lookup yields CDR1 SEHNR and CDR2 FQNEAQ (reference sequence). Trimming at V came to 1 base and at J to 7 bases, leaving 3 bases not matched to a gene. The CDR3 is made up of 14 amino acids. The CDR3 sequence is CASSLVQRGNEQFF. The CDR3 DNA reads as TGTGCCAGCAGCTTAGTCCAGCGGGGGAATGAGCAGTTCTTC.